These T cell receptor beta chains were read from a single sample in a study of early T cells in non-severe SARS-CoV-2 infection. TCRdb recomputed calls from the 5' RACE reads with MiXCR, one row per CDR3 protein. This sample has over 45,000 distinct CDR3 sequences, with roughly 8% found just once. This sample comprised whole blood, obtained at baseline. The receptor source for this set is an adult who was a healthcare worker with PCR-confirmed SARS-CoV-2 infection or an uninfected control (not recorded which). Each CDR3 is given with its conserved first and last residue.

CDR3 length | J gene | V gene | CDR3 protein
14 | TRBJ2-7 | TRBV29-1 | CSVGPSGAAYEQYF
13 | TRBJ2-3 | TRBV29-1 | CSVEKGRTDTQYF
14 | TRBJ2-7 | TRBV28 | CASSLGQFTYEQYF
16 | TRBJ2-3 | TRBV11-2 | CASSPPGLAGSDTQYF
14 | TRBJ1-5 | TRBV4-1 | CASSQDRGDQPQHF
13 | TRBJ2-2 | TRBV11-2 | CASSSDPLGELFF
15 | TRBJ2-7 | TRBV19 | CASSIVGGGIYEQYF
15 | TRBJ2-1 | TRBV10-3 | CAIKEPGQTYNEQFF
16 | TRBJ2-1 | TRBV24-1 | CATSDLTGGYGNEQFF
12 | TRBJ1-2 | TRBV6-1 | CASAGPGYGYTF
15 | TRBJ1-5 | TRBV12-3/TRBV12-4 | CASRRDMRGNQPQHF
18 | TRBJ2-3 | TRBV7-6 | CASSPRGLAGGSTDTQYF
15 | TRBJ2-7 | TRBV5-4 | CASSWSTGGATEQYF
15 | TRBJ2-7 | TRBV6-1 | CASRVVTSGPYEQYF
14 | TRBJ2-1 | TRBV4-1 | CASGTGLAGDEQFF
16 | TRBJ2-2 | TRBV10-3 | CAISGTPSSNTGELFF
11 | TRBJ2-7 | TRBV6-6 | CASSTYYEQYF
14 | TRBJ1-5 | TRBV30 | CAWSDGQGGQPQHF
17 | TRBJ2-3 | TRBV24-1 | CATSDTYLAALGDTQYF
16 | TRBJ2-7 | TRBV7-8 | CASSLWEAGSSYEQYF
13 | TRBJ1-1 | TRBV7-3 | CASSTQGDTEAFF
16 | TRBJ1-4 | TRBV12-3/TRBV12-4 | CASRYRGSATNEKLFF
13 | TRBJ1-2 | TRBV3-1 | CASSGTGDYGYTF
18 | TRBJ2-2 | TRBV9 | CASSVGSRQPKNTGELFF
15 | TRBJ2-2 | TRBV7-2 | CASRNRQAHTGELFF
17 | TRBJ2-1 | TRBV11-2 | CASSLIGTSGRGNEQFF
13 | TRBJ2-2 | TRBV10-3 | CAIRTPGAGELFF
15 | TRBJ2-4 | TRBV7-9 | CASSPPLQGQNIQYF
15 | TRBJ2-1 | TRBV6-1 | CASSQSASPYNEQFF
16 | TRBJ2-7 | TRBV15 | CATSREETVPSYEQYF
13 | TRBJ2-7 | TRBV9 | CASSVEGGREQYF
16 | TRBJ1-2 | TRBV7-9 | CASSLASPGRSYGYTF
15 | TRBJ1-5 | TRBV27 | CASRRIGWNNQPQHF